The clone carrying this TCR beta chain was detected a few times. Its antigen is still unknown. PCR was performed a second time for about 7 to 12 cycles using a sample-barcoded 5' primer and a J-beta primer mix. Every cDNA molecule bore a tag from a template-switch adaptor containing 12 random nucleotides. Samples each returned at least 2.5 million CDR3-containing paired-end reads. MiXCR, applied by TCRdb to the 5' RACE reads, yields one record per CDR3 protein. This sample carries about 1.8 million distinct CDR3 sequences, roughly 49% of them seen once, and the ten largest clones take over 2%. The germline V gene has CDR1 MGHDK and CDR2 SYGVNS. The CDR3 consists of 15 residues. V lost 0 bases and J lost 5, with 10 bases in between. These data belong to a study of blood T cells in healthy people across ages. Study-wide results and limits: Diversity of TCR beta per million T cells declined in a roughly linear way with age. The unknown donor CMV status may have confounded expanded clonotype changes.

This clonotype was sampled from a middle-aged woman in good health. The chain uses TRBV25-1 and TRBJ1-4, with D unclear. Sample: blood. CDR3 residues: CASSEYRSGNEKLFF. The CDR3 DNA is TGTGCCAGCAGTGAATATCGGTCGGGCAATGAAAAACTGTTTTTT.